This entry lists 13 T cell receptor beta chains sequenced from one sample in a study of CXCR3-negative and CXCR3-positive naive CD8 T cells. cDNA libraries for TRB were generated by 5' RACE incorporating UMI labels. Following a re-call of the 5' RACE reads, TCRdb has one entry per CDR3 protein and lacks DNA. Its table lists about 130,000 distinct CDR3 sequences. Sequencing was carried out using naive CXCR3- CD8+ T cells from blood. Subset given: CD45RO-CCR7+CD27+CD95- naive CD8+ T cells lacking CXCR3 (TNR3-). All receptors derive from a human donor in good health. Some clones in this sample may be carry-over from other donors' samples.

V usage is TRBV25-1 and J usage is TRBJ1-1. CDR1 and CDR2 (germline): MGHDK, SYGVNS. The CDR3 is 13 amino acids. The CDR3 reads CASIQDWNTEAFF.

The chain carries TRBV7-3 and TRBJ2-3; without DNA, the TCRdb call of TRBD2 cannot be checked. This CDR3 comprises 15 residues. Germline lookup yields CDR1 SGHTA and CDR2 FQGTGA. The CDR3 sequence is CASSWIAGGTDTQYF.

The chain has TRBV2 and TRBJ2-7; TCRdb outputs TRBD1, but without DNA this stays unchecked. Germline CDR1 reads SNHLY; CDR2 reads FYNNEI. CDR3 length: 15 amino acids. Here the CDR3 reads CASSGPRTGVVEQYF.

The chain combines TRBV27 with TRBJ2-1; no DNA is available, so the TRBD2 call from TCRdb remains unchecked. CDR3 length: 12 amino acids. Germline V gene sequence: CDR1 MNHEY, CDR2 SMNVEV (reference sequence). The CDR3 here is CASSFLGQEQFF.

CDR3 residues: CASSNRGQGGNEQFF. V usage is TRBV27 and J usage is TRBJ2-1; TCRdb selects TRBD1, and the lack of DNA leaves this call unchecked. The CDR3 has 15 amino acids. Germline CDR1 is MNHEY and CDR2 is SMNVEV (reference sequence).

This chain connects TRBV5-1 to TRBJ2-6; TCRdb lists TRBD1, though no DNA is available to test this call. In germline, CDR1 is SGHRS, CDR2 YFSETQ. CDR3 length equals 19 residues. Here the CDR3 reads CASMKGSSIPSSGANVLTF. Looking up the rest from reference TRBV5-1 and TRBJ2-6 gives the full variable domain: KAGVTQTPRYLIKTRGQQVTLSCSPISGHRSVSWYQQTPGQGLQFLFEYFSETQRNKGNFPGRFSGRQFSNSRSEMNVSTLELGDSALYLCASMKGSSIPSSGANVLTFGAGSRLTVL.

The chain links TRBV9 to TRBJ2-5; the TRBD2 assignment by TCRdb is unverifiable without DNA. Germline CDR1 is SGDLS and CDR2 is YYNGEE. The CDR3 runs to 14 residues. The CDR3 loop reads CASSVGGIAETQYF.

The chain carries TRBV7-9 and TRBJ1-1; there is no DNA to check the TCRdb D call of TRBD1. The germline gives CDR1 SEHNR, CDR2 FQNEAQ (reference sequence). There are 15 residues in the CDR3. The CDR3 sequence is CASSKGQVEDTEAFF. Based on the CDR3 plus reference TRBV7-9 and TRBJ1-1, the full variable domain is DTGVSQNPRHKITKRGQNVTFRCDPISEHNRLYWYRQTLGQGPEFLTYFQNEAQLEKSRLLSDRFSAERPKGSFSTLEIQRTEQGDSAMYLCASSKGQVEDTEAFFGQGTRLTVV.

V gene TRBV20-1 combines with J gene TRBJ1-4. Per germline, CDR1 DFQATT and CDR2 SNEGSKA (reference sequence). The CDR3 contains 18 residues. The CDR3 here is CSANFGTFPYPTNEKLFF.

The chain joins TRBV19 to TRBJ1-1; absent DNA, TCRdb's TRBD1 call cannot be checked. The germline V gene has CDR1 LNHDA and CDR2 SQIVND (reference sequence). CDR3 length: 15 residues. The CDR3 is CASSWGQPMNTEAFF.

The rearrangement joins TRBV6-6 to TRBJ2-1. Germline V gene data show CDR1 as MNHNY and CDR2 as SVGAGI (reference sequence). This CDR3 is built from 13 residues. Here the CDR3 reads CASSYSDGNEQFF.

The chain is built from TRBV10-3 and TRBJ2-1; TCRdb's D call of TRBD2 is untestable without DNA. Germline V gene data show CDR1 as ENHRY and CDR2 as SYGVKD. This CDR3 region has 20 residues. Here the CDR3 reads CAISEGGLAGGLSSYNEQFF.

V and J are TRBV29-1 and TRBJ1-2. CDR1 and CDR2 (germline): SQVTM, ANQGSEA. The CDR3 has 12 residues. CDR3 sequence reads: CSVEANPTGYTF.